The present T cell receptor (beta chain) was sequenced within a study of T cells in Graves' hyperthyroidism and ophthalmopathy. Study-level results: Ophthalmopathy was predicted by the model a median of approximately 6 months ahead of onset. Through a model of 13 V-J features, ophthalmopathy was separated from stable hyperthyroidism.

RNA transcripts gave rise to amplified TCR beta CDR3 regions. The study used the HTBI primer set for a first-round RT-PCR of the TCR CDR3. One entry per CDR3 protein results from TCRdb running MiXCR on the multiplex PCR reads. Of hundreds of thousands of distinct CDR3 sequences in the sample, less than 20% were seen once. Germline CDR1 reads GTSNPN; CDR2 reads SVGIG (reference sequence). The CDR3 has 13 amino acids. Trimming took off 0 bases at V and 5 bases at J, with 8 bases between the two ends. This clonotype was counted ten times or more. Its antigen is undetermined. The receptor was derived from a man aged 40-50 years with Graves' ophthalmopathy. The V and J genes are TRBV30 and TRBJ2-1, with D possibly TRBD2 on 5 matching bases. The sequenced sample consisted of blood. The chain's CDR3 is CAWSVRTDNEQFF. The DNA of the CDR3 is TGTGCCTGGAGTGTAAGGACTGACAATGAGCAGTTCTTC.